What follows are 22 T cell receptor beta chains derived from one specimen sequenced in a study of CD8+CD57+ T cells in acquired aplastic anemia. TCR beta VDJ combinations and CDR3 sequences were profiled from genomic DNA. From the reads, TCRdb called clonotypes with MiXCR, one entry per CDR3 protein. The sample carries 300,000 or so distinct CDR3 sequences, roughly 53% recorded once. Patients who underwent sequencing had shown CD8+CD57+ cell expansion by flow cytometry. Sequencing was performed on sorted CD4+, CD8+, or CD8+CD57+ T cells (not recorded which) from PBMCs. The receptors here all came from a human donor with aplastic anemia.

At least ten counts were recorded for this clonotype. The rearrangement uses TRBV5-1 and TRBJ2-5; 7 bases map to TRBD2. This CDR3 region has 15 residues. CDR1 SGHRS and CDR2 YFSETQ come from the germline V gene. Trimming at V came to 4 bases and at J to 5 bases, leaving 11 bases not matched to a gene. The CDR3 region is CASSLGLSSLETQYF. CDR3 nucleotides: TGCGCCAGCAGCCTGGGACTAAGTAGCTTGGAGACCCAGTACTTC. The variable domain in full, with the rest retrieved from reference TRBV5-1 and TRBJ2-5, is KAGVTQTPRYLIKTRGQQVTLSCSPISGHRSVSWYQQTPGQGLQFLFEYFSETQRNKGNFPGRFSGRQFSNSRSEMNVSTLELGDSALYLCASSLGLSSLETQYFGPGTRLLVL.

This clonotype occurred many times. The chain combines TRBV5-1 with TRBJ2-1, with no clear D. CDR1 and CDR2 from the germline V gene are SGHRS and YFSETQ. CDR3 length: 16 amino acids. Trimming removed 2 bases at V and 8 bases at J, with 20 bases between. CDR3 in amino acids: CASSFTPLTRADEQFF. CDR3 nucleotide sequence: TGCGCCAGCAGCTTTACACCCTTGACCCGTGCGGATGAGCAGTTCTTC.

The rearrangement uses TRBV25-1 and TRBJ2-7, with TRBD2 as a possible D gene (6 bases). The CDR3 sequence is 13 residues long. Germline CDR1 reads MGHDK; CDR2 reads SYGVNS. Trimming pared 5 bases from V and 7 bases from J, leaving 15 bases between. The CDR3 protein is CASSTSLALEQYF. The CDR3 DNA follows: TGTGCCAGCAGTACCTCTCTAGCGCTTGAGCAGTACTTC.

The V gene is TRBV2, the J gene TRBJ2-5; D is uncertain. The CDR3 runs to 16 residues. Trimming removed 6 bases from V and 0 bases from J, with 17 bases in between. CDR1 and CDR2 from the germline V gene are SNHLY and FYNNEI. The chain's CDR3 is CASSRIGSEYQETQYF. DNA of the CDR3: TGTGCCAGCAGCCGGATAGGCAGCGAGTACCAAGAGACCCAGTACTTC. The full variable domain, its missing parts supplied by reference TRBV2 and TRBJ2-5, is EPEVTQTPSHQVTQMGQEVILRCVPISNHLYFYWYRQILGQKVEFLVSFYNNEISEKSEIFDDQFSVERPDGSNFTLKIRSTKLEDSAMYFCASSRIGSEYQETQYFGPGTRLLVL.

The genes are TRBV10-3 and TRBJ1-2; a possible D gene is TRBD1 (5 bases). Per the germline V gene, CDR1 is ENHRY and CDR2 is SYGVKD. The germline V and J ends were trimmed by 4 bases and 7 bases, with 10 bases remaining between them. The CDR3 has 12 residues. CDR3 nucleotide sequence: TGTGCCATCAGTGGAGCGGGGGGTGGCTACACCTTC. It codes for CAISGAGGGYTF.

This clonotype was picked up a small number of times. The chain carries TRBV3-1 and TRBJ1-1; D possibly corresponds to TRBD1 (6 bases). Germline lookup yields CDR1 LGHDT and CDR2 YNNKEL (reference sequence). The CDR3 length is 14 residues. Trimming removed 3 bases from V and 5 bases from J, with 13 bases in between. The DNA of the CDR3 is TGTGCCAGCAGCCAGGGGGCGCGGGTTACTGAAGCTTTCTTT. This gives the protein CASSQGARVTEAFF.

The gene calls are TRBV2 and TRBJ1-1, with 7 bases aligning to TRBD1. The CDR3 loop spans 17 amino acids. Per the germline V gene, CDR1 is SNHLY and CDR2 is FYNNEI. The V and J ends lost 1 base and 0 bases, in that order; junction bases with no gene match: 8. The CDR3 sequence: CASSEDRGFQMNTEAFF. CDR3 DNA sequence: TGTGCCAGCAGTGAAGACAGGGGTTTCCAAATGAACACTGAAGCTTTCTTT.

The J gene is TRBJ1-6, the V gene TRBV20-1, with 7 bases identical to TRBD1. The CDR3 length is 15 residues. Germline CDR1 reads DFQATT; CDR2 reads SNEGSKA (reference sequence). The ends lost 6 bases at V and 7 bases at J; junction bases unmatched: 12. The CDR3 coding sequence is TGCAGTGCCGATGCAACCCGGGACAGAAATTCACCCCTCCACTTT. It translates to CSADATRDRNSPLHF.

The CDR3 sequence: CASSPADSRYNEQFF. CDR3 DNA sequence: TGTGCCAGCTCACCAGCGGACAGCCGCTACAATGAGCAGTTCTTC. V is TRBV18 and J is TRBJ2-1; D might be TRBD1 (6 bases). The ends were cut back, 2 bases at V and 3 bases at J, with 11 bases in the middle. The CDR3 runs to 15 residues. CDR1 and CDR2 from the germline V gene are KGHSH and LQKENI.

The gene calls are TRBV20-1 and TRBJ1-6; 9 bases are a match to TRBD1. The germline V gene has CDR1 DFQATT and CDR2 SNEGSKA (reference sequence). The CDR3 runs 13 residues. J was trimmed by 10 bases and V by 5 bases; bases with no gene match: 6. Written as DNA, the CDR3 is TGCAGTGCTCAGCGGGACAGGGTCTCACCCCTCCACTTT. This encodes CSAQRDRVSPLHF.

This clonotype was recorded a few times. CDR3 protein: CASSPLGQGGELFF. The CDR3 DNA reads TGTGCCAGCAGCCCTCTAGGGCAGGGCGGGGAGCTGTTTTTT. The J gene is TRBJ2-2, the V gene TRBV7-3, with D possibly being TRBD1 (5 bases). Between the trimmed V and J ends, which lost 5 bases and 7 bases, there was a span of 14 bases. CDR3 size: 14 residues. Germline V gene sequence: CDR1 SGHTA, CDR2 FQGTGA.

This clonotype was counted between two and nine times. The rearrangement uses TRBV19 and TRBJ1-2; tentatively, D is TRBD1 (6 bases). CDR3 length: 13 amino acids. V lost 3 bases, J lost 3 bases, and 8 bases lay in between. Looked up from germline, CDR1 is LNHDA and CDR2 is SQIVND (reference sequence). CDR3 sequence: CASSIGTYYGYTF. The CDR3 DNA reads TGTGCCAGTAGTATTGGGACATACTATGGCTACACCTTC.

The rearrangement links TRBV7-2 to TRBJ1-2, with D maybe TRBD1 (5 bases). The CDR3 sequence is 15 residues long. CDR1 is SGHTA and CDR2 is FQGNSA in the germline V gene. V was shortened by 2 bases and J by 4 bases, with 14 bases between the two germline ends. The CDR3: CASSLTGGAGYGYTF. CDR3 nucleotide sequence: TGTGCCAGCAGCTTAACCGGCGGGGCTGGCTATGGCTACACCTTC.

V gene TRBV2 combines with J gene TRBJ1-5; no clear D. V was shortened by 7 bases and J by 2 bases, with 9 bases between the two germline ends. The CDR3 loop spans 13 amino acids. From germline, CDR1 is SNHLY and CDR2 FYNNEI. The CDR3 DNA is TGTGCCAGCACCGGATGGGGCAATCAGCCCCAGCATTTT. It yields the protein CASTGWGNQPQHF.

V is TRBV5-1 and J is TRBJ2-7, with TRBD2 matching 14 bases. The germline CDR1 and CDR2 sequences are SGHRS and YFSETQ. V was clipped by 3 bases and J by 0 bases; unmatched bases: 11. This CDR3 contains 19 residues. The CDR3 here is CASSSVIPGLAGVSYEQYF. CDR3 DNA: TGCGCCAGCAGCTCTGTTATACCGGGACTAGCGGGAGTCTCCTACGAGCAGTACTTC.

This clonotype occurred a few times. The chain joins TRBV7-8 to TRBJ1-2; D perhaps matches TRBD1 (6 bases). The V end was cut by 7 bases, the J end by 7 bases, with 19 bases between. Germline values: CDR1 SGHVS, CDR2 FQNEAQ. There are 14 residues in the CDR3. CDR3 sequence reads: CASNTGTGAFGYTF. The CDR3 nucleotides are TGTGCCAGCAACACAGGGACCGGCGCTTTTGGCTACACCTTC.

The chain employs TRBV24-1 and TRBJ1-2, with D possibly being TRBD1 (5 bases). Germline V gene data show CDR1 as KGHDR and CDR2 as SFDVKD. This CDR3 is 12 amino acids long. Between the trimmed V and J ends, which lost 1 base and 10 bases, there was a span of 9 bases. The chain's CDR3 is CATSDFDSFYTF. Here the CDR3 DNA reads TGTGCCACCAGTGATTTTGACAGTTTCTACACCTTC.

Concerning this clonotype itself: At one of its ends the junction is not consistent with the germline gene, which may arise from a read error. The genes are TRBV25-1 and TRBJ2-6, with 8 bases fitting TRBD1. CDR1 and CDR2 (germline): MGHDK, SYGVNS. The CDR3 covers 17 residues. The CDR3: CANSPRTGISGANVLTF. DNA for the CDR3: TGTGCCAACAGTCCGAGGACAGGGATCTCTGGGGCCAACGTCCTGACTTTC. The whole variable domain, remainder taken from reference TRBV25-1 and TRBJ2-6, is EADIYQTPRYLVIGTGKKITLECSQTMGHDKMYWYQQDPGMELHLIHYSYGVNSTEKGDLSSESTVSRIRTEHFPLTLESARPSHTSQYLCANSPRTGISGANVLTFGAGSRLTVL.

This clonotype was counted only a few times. The V and J genes are TRBV20-1 and TRBJ2-7, with 10 bases matching TRBD1. CDR1 is DFQATT, CDR2 SNEGSKA, per germline (reference sequence). CDR3 length equals 16 residues. V was clipped by 1 base and J by 2 bases; unmatched bases: 8. The CDR3 sequence: CSARVLGQGRAYEQYF. As DNA, the CDR3 is TGCAGTGCTAGAGTCCTGGGACAGGGGAGGGCCTACGAGCAGTACTTC.

Points on this clonotype: A junction end diverges from the germline sequence, so it may reflect a read error. This chain links TRBV15 with TRBJ1-6; maybe TRBD1 (6 bases). The germline gives CDR1 LNHNV, CDR2 YYDKDF (reference sequence). The CDR3 has 18 residues. CDR3 region: CATSGDPQTGTNNSPLHF. CDR3 nucleotides: TGTGCCACCAGCGGAGATCCCCAGACCGGGACAAATAATTCACCCCTCCACTTT.

V and J are TRBV19 and TRBJ1-5, with D maybe TRBD1 (5 bases). Germline V CDR1 and CDR2: LNHDA, SQIVND (reference sequence). Trimming cost V 3 bases and J 0 bases, with 15 bases left between them. The CDR3 loop spans 17 amino acids. This CDR3 is CASSIIGAGNSNQPQHF. As DNA, the CDR3 is TGTGCCAGTAGTATTATCGGGGCAGGAAATAGCAATCAGCCCCAGCATTTT.

This chain joins TRBV5-1 and TRBJ2-5; possible D gene TRBD2, 5 bases. CDR1 is SGHRS and CDR2 is YFSETQ in the germline V gene. V was trimmed by 4 bases and J by 2 bases, leaving 9 bases between them. The CDR3 is 13 residues long. CDR3 in amino acids: CASSDGVQETQYF. The CDR3 DNA reads as TGCGCCAGCAGCGACGGGGTACAAGAGACCCAGTACTTC.